This T cell receptor beta chain came from a study of Ad26.COV2.S vaccination and SARS-CoV-2 variants. Profiled with immunoSEQ multiplex PCR; TCRdb holds only in-frame clones, not every one. Of about 420,000 clones in the sample, approximately 90% were seen once. The CDR3 totals 12 residues. Per the germline V gene, CDR1 is MNHEY and CDR2 is SMNVEV (reference sequence). V shed 11 bases, J shed 8 bases, and the junction held 12 bases outside the gene matches. Treatment defined: some 20 received Ad26.COV2.S at low or high dose, single or two shots; 5 received placebo; per-sample allocation not given. Sampling occurred on day 63 after the first vaccine or placebo injection. Donation was by an adult aged 18-55 years who was in Boston.

The material sequenced was peripheral blood, taken in a trial of Ad26.COV2.S vaccine versus placebo. The receptor's source is a person aged 18-65 years who received the Ad26.COV2.S COVID-19 vaccine or a placebo. The genes are TRBV27 and TRBJ2-7, with TRBD1 matching over 7 bases. Here the CDR3 DNA reads TGTGCCTCACAGGGGTCGGCCCTCAAGCAGTACTTC. Protein product: CASQGSALKQYF.